The subject of this entry is one T cell receptor beta chain. The data derive from a study of control samples from healthy donors and cancer patients. TCRdb keeps only in-frame clones here, not all; method: immunoSEQ multiplex PCR. In the table there are roughly 130,000 clones, about 93% of which are singletons. Deletions cut 5 bases from V and 4 bases from J, with 12 bases between. Germline CDR1 MDHEN, CDR2 SYDVKM. This CDR3 is 14 amino acids long. The chain carries TRBV28 and TRBJ1-3, with a tentative D call TRBD1 (5 bases). The TCR was taken from a man in his fifties or sixties with head and neck cancer. Sequenced: PBMCs. CDR3 nucleotide sequence: TGTGCCAGCAGTCCGGCTGGGGCCGGAAACACCATATATTTT. Its translation: CASSPAGAGNTIYF.